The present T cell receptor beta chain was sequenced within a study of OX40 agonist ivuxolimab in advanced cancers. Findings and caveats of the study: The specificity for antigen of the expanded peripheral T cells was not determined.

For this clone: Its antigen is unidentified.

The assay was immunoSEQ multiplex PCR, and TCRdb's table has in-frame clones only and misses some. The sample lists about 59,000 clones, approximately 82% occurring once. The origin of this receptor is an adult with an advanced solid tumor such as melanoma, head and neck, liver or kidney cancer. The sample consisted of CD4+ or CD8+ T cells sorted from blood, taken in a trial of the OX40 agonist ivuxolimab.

The CDR3 is CASSQALVSGSYNEQFF. The CDR3 nucleotides read TGTGCCAGCAGCCAAGCCCTAGTTAGCGGGAGTTACAATGAGCAGTTCTTC. The chain has TRBV14 and TRBJ2-1; 9 nucleotides match TRBD2. Trimming removed 1 base from V and 4 bases from J; junction bases left unmatched: 8. Germline lookup yields CDR1 SGHDN and CDR2 FVKESK. This CDR3 has 17 amino acids.